Listed here are 19 T cell receptor beta chains from one sample, sequenced in a study of blood T cell repertoires in COVID-19. The repertoire was sequenced with immunoSEQ multiplex PCR; TCRdb's copy has only in-frame clones and lacks some. The table includes some 400,000 clones, around 87% detected once. Sequencing was done on a sample of peripheral blood. Receptors were obtained from a woman in her 30s with COVID-19, enrolled during active disease.

This rearrangement joins TRBV7-2 to TRBJ1-1, with 7 positions matching TRBD1. The CDR3 has 14 residues. The V segment lost 7 bases and the J segment 3 bases; nucleotides outside the gene matches: 8. Germline values: CDR1 SGHTA, CDR2 FQGNSA. In DNA form, the CDR3 reads TGTGCCAGCACTACCTATACAGGGGACACTGAAGCTTTCTTT. Translating gives CASTTYTGDTEAFF.

The chain couples TRBV5-6 to TRBJ2-1; no reliable D call. The CDR3 runs 11 residues. Germline lookup yields CDR1 SGHDT and CDR2 YYEEEE. The germline V and J ends were trimmed by 4 bases and 4 bases, with 3 bases remaining between them. The CDR3 nucleotides read TGTGCCAGCAGCCAGTACAATGAGCAGTTCTTC. It specifies CASSQYNEQFF. The full variable domain, completed using reference TRBV5-6 and TRBJ2-1, is DAGVTQSPTHLIKTRGQQVTLRCSPKSGHDTVSWYQQALGQGPQFIFQYYEEEERQRGNFPDRFSGHQFPNYSSELNVNALLLGDSALYLCASSQYNEQFFGPGTRLTVL.

This clone was detected once. The chain has TRBV27 and TRBJ2-6, with a weak D call TRBD2 (6 bases). Germline CDR1 reads MNHEY; CDR2 reads SMNVEV (reference sequence). This CDR3 is 15 amino acids long. The V and J ends lost 6 bases and 0 bases respectively, with 9 bases between them. The CDR3 loop reads CASRGRGSGANVLTF. The DNA for the CDR3 is TGTGCCAGCAGGGGGCGGGGCTCTGGGGCCAACGTCCTGACTTTC.

This clone has more than one count but fewer than ten. V and J are TRBV5-4 and TRBJ2-7, with 12 nucleotides matching TRBD2. Germline V gene data show CDR1 as SGHNT and CDR2 as YYREEE (reference sequence). The J segment lost 4 bases and the V segment lost 5 bases, leaving 7 bases of the junction unmatched. The CDR3 sequence is 15 residues long. The CDR3 here is CASSKPGLAGYEQYF. As DNA, the CDR3 is TGTGCCAGCAGTAAGCCGGGACTAGCGGGTTACGAGCAGTACTTC.

J is TRBJ2-7 and V is TRBV7-9; D is ambiguous. CDR3 length equals 11 residues. Trimming cost V 5 bases and J 5 bases, with 7 bases left between them. Germline V lookup: CDR1 SEHNR, CDR2 FQNEAQ (reference sequence). The CDR3 sequence: CASSVDNEQYF. CDR3 nucleotides: TGTGCCAGCAGCGTCGACAACGAGCAGTACTTC.

The CDR3 DNA sequence: TGTGCCACCAGCAGTCCGGCGGCAGGGGGCGATTTTAGCTACGAGCAGTACTTC. Its protein is CATSSPAAGGDFSYEQYF. The V and J genes are TRBV15 and TRBJ2-7, with 8 bases aligning to TRBD1. From germline, CDR1 is LNHNV and CDR2 YYDKDF (reference sequence). V trimming: 3 bases; J trimming: 3 bases; junction bases outside the gene matches: 16. This CDR3 is 18 amino acids long. The full variable domain, with the rest looked up from reference TRBV15 and TRBJ2-7, is DAMVIQNPRYQVTQFGKPVTLSCSQTLNHNVMYWYQQKSSQAPKLLFHYYDKDFNNEADTPDNFQSRRPNTSFCFLDIRSPGLGDTAMYLCATSSPAAGGDFSYEQYFGPGTRLTVT.

This clone was picked up a small number of times. Other DNA sequences of this sample code for an identical CDR3. The chain employs TRBV28 and TRBJ2-7, with TRBD1 identical over 11 bases. Germline loops: CDR1 MDHEN, CDR2 SYDVKM. The CDR3 is 15 residues long. The junction had 6 bases not matched to a gene; V was cut back by 5 bases and J by 3 bases. The CDR3 protein is CASSVTGTGGYEQYF. The CDR3 nucleotides are TGTGCCAGCAGTGTAACCGGGACAGGGGGCTACGAGCAGTACTTC.

This chain uses TRBV2 with TRBJ1-1; possibly TRBD1 for D (6 bases). CDR1 is SNHLY, CDR2 FYNNEI, per germline. The CDR3 totals 13 residues. V was trimmed by 6 bases and J by 1 base, leaving 9 bases between them. As DNA, the CDR3 is TGTGCCAGCAGGCTGACAGGGAACACTGAAGCTTTCTTT. Protein sequence: CASRLTGNTEAFF.

The chain joins TRBV5-4 to TRBJ2-7; 9 bases map to TRBD2. With 10 bases clipped from V and 4 bases from J, the junction kept 12 bases outside the gene matches. This CDR3 contains 14 residues. Germline V gene data show CDR1 as SGHNT and CDR2 as YYREEE (reference sequence). CDR3 residues: CASYPSGESYEQYF. The CDR3 DNA is TGTGCCTCCTACCCTAGCGGGGAATCTTACGAGCAGTACTTC.

CDR3 loop: CASRPPTGTGRFGANVLTF. The CDR3 region has the DNA TGTGCCAGCAGACCACCAACCGGGACTGGCCGGTTTGGGGCCAACGTCCTGACTTTC. V and J are TRBV7-9 and TRBJ2-6, with D tentatively TRBD2 (6 bases). V was clipped by 6 bases and J by 3 bases, with 24 bases between them. Germline values: CDR1 SEHNR, CDR2 FQNEAQ (reference sequence). There are 19 residues in the CDR3. The complete variable domain, with remaining parts taken from reference TRBV7-9 and TRBJ2-6, reads DTGVSQNPRHKITKRGQNVTFRCDPISEHNRLYWYRQTLGQGPEFLTYFQNEAQLEKSRLLSDRFSAERPKGSFSTLEIQRTEQGDSAMYLCASRPPTGTGRFGANVLTFGAGSRLTVL.

This chain links TRBV5-1 with TRBJ2-1; D ambiguous. The CDR3 covers 13 residues. V lost 4 bases, J lost 7 bases, and 12 bases lay in between. The germline V gene encodes CDR1 SGHRS and CDR2 YFSETQ. The CDR3 DNA follows: TGCGCCAGCAGCCCATACTCAGGAAATGAGCAGTTCTTC. Its protein is CASSPYSGNEQFF.

This rearrangement joins TRBV21-1 to TRBJ1-5. TRBV21-1 is noted as a pseudogene. The CDR3 runs 13 residues. The CDR3 region has the DNA TGTGCCAGCACCTCTTTTAGCAATCAGCCCCAGCATTTT. This gives the protein CASTSFSNQPQHF.

The chain is built from TRBV28 and TRBJ2-7; D perhaps matches TRBD1 (6 bases). Germline values: CDR1 MDHEN, CDR2 SYDVKM. The V end was cut by 7 bases, the J end by 1 base, with 17 bases between. The CDR3 contains 15 residues. The CDR3 bases are TGTGCCAGCACTAATGGGGGCGCCCATTCCTACGAGCAGTACTTC. Residues: CASTNGGAHSYEQYF. Complete variable domain (other parts from reference TRBV28 and TRBJ2-7): DVKVTQSSRYLVKRTGEKVFLECVQDMDHENMFWYRQDPGLGLRLIYFSYDVKMKEKGDIPEGYSVSREKKERFSLILESASTNQTSMYLCASTNGGAHSYEQYFGPGTRLTVT.

CDR3 nucleotides: TGTGCCAGCAGTTACGTACTAAACAATGAGCAGTTCTTC. Residues: CASSYVLNNEQFF. The chain is built from TRBV6-5 and TRBJ2-1, with D unclear. Trimming pared 2 bases from V and 5 bases from J, leaving 7 bases between. Germline V gene sequence: CDR1 MNHEY, CDR2 SVGAGI. The CDR3 runs to 13 residues.

This chain uses TRBV5-1 with TRBJ2-1; D is possibly TRBD1 (6 bases). The CDR3 sequence is 14 residues long. Germline lookup yields CDR1 SGHRS and CDR2 YFSETQ. V was clipped by 4 bases and J by 8 bases, with 16 bases between them. CDR3 region: CASSPRTVSDEQFF. The DNA for the CDR3 is TGCGCCAGCAGCCCCCGGACAGTATCCGATGAGCAGTTCTTC.

The chain combines TRBV18 with TRBJ2-2; 9 bases agree with TRBD2. The trim removed 2 bases at V and 6 bases at J, leaving 10 bases unmatched. The CDR3 has 17 amino acids. Germline CDR1 is KGHSH and CDR2 is LQKENI. CDR3 region: CASSPVEAGGPAGELFF. For the CDR3, the DNA is TGTGCCAGCTCACCAGTCGAAGCGGGAGGTCCCGCCGGGGAGCTGTTTTTT. The variable domain in full, with the rest retrieved from reference TRBV18 and TRBJ2-2, is NAGVMQNPRHLVRRRGQEARLRCSPMKGHSHVYWYRQLPEEGLKFMVYLQKENIIDESGMPKERFSAEFPKEGPSILRIQQVVRGDSAAYFCASSPVEAGGPAGELFFGEGSRLTVL.

This clone was seen more than once but under ten times. The J gene is TRBJ1-1, the V gene TRBV9, with D uncertain. Deletions cut 4 bases from V and 6 bases from J, with 13 bases between. The CDR3 runs to 13 residues. Germline V CDR1 and CDR2: SGDLS, YYNGEE. CDR3: CASSPDQRPEAFF. The CDR3 region has the DNA TGTGCCAGCAGCCCCGACCAGAGGCCTGAAGCTTTCTTT.

The table lists this clone with a count of one. This sequence joins TRBV18 and TRBJ2-7, with 7 bases aligning to TRBD1. CDR3 length: 15 residues. Germline CDR1 and CDR2: KGHSH and LQKENI. V lost 1 base and J lost 2; bases outside the gene matches: 5. Here the CDR3 reads CASSPLGQAPYEQYF. CDR3 coding DNA: TGTGCCAGCTCACCACTCGGACAGGCCCCCTACGAGCAGTACTTC.

This chain links TRBV5-8 with TRBJ1-6; 8 bases map to TRBD1. After removal of 0 bases from V and 6 bases from J, the junction contained 2 bases not matched to a gene. The CDR3 runs 15 residues. Germline lookup yields CDR1 SGHTS and CDR2 YDEGEE. The CDR3, as DNA: TGTGCCAGCAGCTTGGGACAGGGGTCTAATTCACCCCTCCACTTT. This encodes CASSLGQGSNSPLHF.